A selection of T cell receptor beta chains follows, all from one sample in a study of radiotherapy plus CTLA-4 blockade in lung cancer. Generated by immunoSEQ multiplex PCR, the TCRdb table keeps only in-frame clones and is missing some. Altogether 56,000 or so clones are present, less than 80% being singletons, with the ten largest covering about 15%. The specimen was peripheral blood, collected from a patient treated with radiotherapy plus ipilimumab. The receptors stem from a human donor with non-small cell lung cancer who had a complete response to radiotherapy plus ipilimumab. Each CDR3 is given without its conserved first and last residue.

TRBV20-1	TRBJ1-1	SAPQDREAF
TRBV30	TRBJ2-7	VWSVIGTGDYEQY
TRBV4-1	TRBJ2-1	ASSQGRTDGEQF
TRBV19	TRBJ1-1	ASSGQGETEAF
TRBV19	TRBJ2-7	ASSRSGLGMNYEQY
TRBV2	TRBJ2-7	ASGLAGGYEQY
TRBV9	TRBJ2-1	ASSYFPDRNNEQF
TRBV27	TRBJ1-5	ATGSSTVYSNQPQH
TRBV7-2	TRBJ2-7	ASSLAGQALYEQY
TRBV5-1	TRBJ1-5	ASSPGTGAWSNQPQH
TRBV4-3	TRBJ1-2	ASSLARGGQGLNGYT
TRBV30	TRBJ1-4	AWSSGTGAQGNEKLF
TRBV6-1	TRBJ1-5	ASSDLTGIDQPQH
TRBV18	TRBJ2-2	ASSPGAAGVPTGELF
TRBV6-1	TRBJ2-7	ASQRPGEAYEQY
TRBV15	TRBJ2-1	ATSRGGVGGDEQF
TRBV11-2	TRBJ2-2	ASTRFGIPNTGELF
TRBV5-1	TRBJ2-2	ASSLGRGGGTGELF
TRBV7-2	TRBJ1-1	ASSLSAGENTEAF
TRBV19	TRBJ1-5	ASTPRTGEAVGQPQH
TRBV2	TRBJ1-3	ASSEGLTAAGNTIY
TRBV10-3	TRBJ1-1	AISVTGGNTEAF
TRBV19	TRBJ1-1	ASIVADTEAF
TRBV5-5	TRBJ2-2	ASSLDPGELF
TRBV5-4	TRBJ2-5	ALWASMSETQY
TRBV6-5	TRBJ1-5	ASMRTVNQPQH